Following are 25 T cell receptor beta chains from one sample sequenced in a study of blood T cells in healthy people across ages. A second about 7 to 11 cycle PCR used barcoded and J-beta primers. One entry per CDR3 protein results from TCRdb running MiXCR on the 5' RACE reads. This repertoire shows about 640,000 distinct CDR3 sequences, roughly three fifths found once; its top ten account for 30% to 45%. Material: blood. These receptors came from a man aged 60 to 69 in good health.

The chain carries TRBV3-1 and TRBJ2-7, with a tentative D call TRBD1 (6 bases). This CDR3 is 12 amino acids long. Germline lookup yields CDR1 LGHDT and CDR2 YNNKEL (reference sequence). The germline V and J ends were trimmed by 10 bases and 0 bases, with 10 bases remaining between them. In nucleotides, the CDR3 is TGTGCCACCGGACAGCTCTCCTACGAGCAGTACTTC. It is translated as CATGQLSYEQYF.

V is TRBV11-2 and J is TRBJ2-1; TRBD2 matches at 8 bases. CDR1 and CDR2 (germline): SGHAT, FQNNGV. CDR3 size: 13 residues. The ends lost 7 bases at V and 8 bases at J; junction bases unmatched: 7. The CDR3 sequence is CASTSGGGDEQFF. The CDR3 DNA reads TGTGCCAGCACCTCCGGGGGGGGTGATGAGCAGTTCTTC.

The J gene is TRBJ2-7, the V gene TRBV6-1, with 7 positions matching TRBD1. The CDR3 runs to 15 residues. J lost 4 bases, V lost 1 base, and 7 bases had no gene match. Germline V gene lookup returns CDR1 MNHNS and CDR2 SASEGT. This chain's CDR3 is CASSEGGTEQYEQYF. The CDR3 DNA is TGTGCCAGCAGTGAAGGAGGGACAGAACAATACGAGCAGTACTTC.

V gene TRBV6-1 combines with J gene TRBJ1-1, with D hard to call. The germline V and J ends were trimmed by 4 bases and 5 bases, with 11 bases remaining between them. Germline V lookup: CDR1 MNHNS, CDR2 SASEGT. This CDR3 is 13 amino acids long. The CDR3 sequence: CASSVSRETEAFF. CDR3 sequence (DNA): TGTGCCAGCAGTGTAAGCCGGGAAACTGAAGCTTTCTTT.

The sample holds a few counts of this clonotype. The chain joins TRBV5-1 to TRBJ2-3; D is perhaps TRBD1 (5 bases). Trimming left V 0 bases short and J 2 bases short, with 10 bases between. The CDR3 length is 15 residues. From germline, CDR1 is SGHRS and CDR2 YFSETQ. The CDR3 is CASSLGAGYTDTQYF. The CDR3 bases are TGCGCCAGCAGCTTGGGTGCAGGGTACACAGATACGCAGTATTTT. Full variable domain (rest looked up from reference TRBV5-1 and TRBJ2-3): KAGVTQTPRYLIKTRGQQVTLSCSPISGHRSVSWYQQTPGQGLQFLFEYFSETQRNKGNFPGRFSGRQFSNSRSEMNVSTLELGDSALYLCASSLGAGYTDTQYFGPGTRLTVL.

J is TRBJ2-7 and V is TRBV6-1, with 11 positions matching TRBD1. The tail of the sequence fits TRBJ2-5 better, so the J call may be wrong. Germline assignment: CDR1 MNHNS and CDR2 SASEGT. This CDR3 contains 15 residues. CDR3 bases: TGTGCCAGCAGTGAAGAGGACAGGGGGCGAGAGACCCAGTACTTC. Translation gives CASSEEDRGRETQYF.

This clonotype turned up a few times. This chain joins TRBV2 and TRBJ2-7; D is undetermined. V was shortened by 7 bases and J by 2 bases, with 9 bases between the two germline ends. Germline lookup yields CDR1 SNHLY and CDR2 FYNNEI. This CDR3 has 12 amino acids. This chain's CDR3 is CASTELTYEQYF. In DNA, the CDR3 is TGTGCCAGCACGGAACTCACCTACGAGCAGTACTTC.

The rearrangement links TRBV7-6 to TRBJ2-1; D is tentatively TRBD1 or TRBD2 (6 bases each). CDR1 is SGHVS, CDR2 FNYEAQ, per germline. V lost 3 bases and J lost 7, with 13 bases in between. CDR3 length equals 14 residues. CDR3 nucleotides: TGTGCCAGCAGCTTTGATGGGGGGCAGAATGAGCAGTTCTTC. Translation gives CASSFDGGQNEQFF.

This clonotype came up a few times. The chain couples TRBV4-1 to TRBJ2-3; 7 nucleotides agree with TRBD2. CDR1 is MGHRA and CDR2 is YSYEKL in the germline V gene. This CDR3 region has 14 residues. J lost 4 bases, V lost 4 bases, and 5 bases had no gene match. The chain's CDR3 is CASSRGGSADTQYF. The CDR3 DNA reads TGCGCCAGCAGCCGGGGAGGGAGCGCAGATACGCAGTATTTT.

The chain carries TRBV5-3 and TRBJ2-3; either TRBD1 or TRBD2 may fit D (5 bases each). TRBV5-3 carries the ORF label, with uncertain function. This CDR3 comprises 15 residues. V lost 9 bases to trimming and J lost 4 bases, with 21 bases between them. This CDR3 is CATGAPERSSDTQYF. The CDR3 DNA is TGTGCCACCGGGGCTCCGGAACGTAGCTCAGATACGCAGTATTTT.

A few counts support this clonotype. The chain recombines TRBV3-1 with TRBJ2-1; D remains ambiguous. This CDR3 comprises 13 residues. Trimming removed 1 base from V and 9 bases from J, with 10 bases in between. The germline gives CDR1 LGHDT, CDR2 YNNKEL (reference sequence). The CDR3 sequence is CASSQGAPPEQFF. The CDR3 nucleotides read TGTGCCAGCAGCCAAGGAGCCCCCCCTGAGCAGTTCTTC.

This clonotype came up many times. Here the CDR3 reads CASSRDRSSYNEQFF. The CDR3 DNA is TGTGCCAGCAGCCGGGACAGGAGCTCCTACAATGAGCAGTTCTTC. This chain uses TRBV27 with TRBJ2-1; 8 nucleotides line up with TRBD1. Losses at the gene ends were 6 bases for V and 0 bases for J; bases not matched to a gene: 4. Germline V CDR1 and CDR2: MNHEY, SMNVEV (reference sequence). This CDR3 contains 15 residues.

To note about this clonotype: One end of the junction varies from germline; a read error may be responsible. J is TRBJ2-3 and V is TRBV9; D gene ambiguous. This CDR3 is 13 amino acids long. Germline CDR1 SGDLS, CDR2 YYNGEE. CDR3 nucleotides: TGTGCCAGCAGCTCTCTTCCCACAGATACGCTGTATTTT. Amino acid sequence: CASSSLPTDTLYF.

This clonotype has a count of ten or more. This chain connects TRBV18 to TRBJ2-3; 8 bases map to TRBD2. Germline CDR1 is KGHSH and CDR2 is LQKENI. This CDR3 spans 16 amino acids. Trimming at V came to 4 bases and at J to 2 bases, leaving 8 bases not matched to a gene. The CDR3 loop is CASSRAGTRVTDTQYF. The CDR3 DNA follows: TGTGCCAGCTCACGGGCCGGGACTAGGGTCACAGATACGCAGTATTTT.

The chain couples TRBV12-3 or TRBV12-4 to TRBJ2-5; no firm D call. Near its end, the DNA agrees better with TRBJ2-7, so the J call may be wrong. The CDR3 is made up of 11 amino acids. The CDR3 coding sequence is TGTGCCAGCAGTTTAAATCGCGAGCAGTACTTC. This sequence encodes CASSLNREQYF.

This clonotype came up a few times. The V gene is TRBV5-1, the J gene TRBJ1-3; 8 nucleotides align to TRBD1. Germline V CDR1 and CDR2: SGHRS, YFSETQ. CDR3 size: 16 residues. The ends lost 3 bases at V and 0 bases at J; junction bases unmatched: 5. Here the CDR3 reads CASSSRQGSSGNTIYF. Here the CDR3 DNA reads TGCGCCAGCAGCTCAAGACAGGGGAGCTCTGGAAACACCATATATTTT.

The genes are TRBV7-9 and TRBJ2-5; the D call may be TRBD1 or TRBD2 (6 bases each). The length of the CDR3 is 14 residues. Germline V gene sequence: CDR1 SEHNR, CDR2 FQNEAQ (reference sequence). V dropped 5 bases and J dropped 5 bases, with 15 bases sitting between them. The CDR3 DNA reads as TGTGCCAGCAGCCAGCAAACAGGGAGGGAGACCCAGTACTTC. This sequence encodes CASSQQTGRETQYF.

The rearrangement links TRBV7-2 to TRBJ2-3; TRBD2 agrees at 11 bases. Germline lookup yields CDR1 SGHTA and CDR2 FQGNSA. CDR3 length: 17 residues. J was trimmed by 2 bases and V by 4 bases; bases with no gene match: 8. For the CDR3, the DNA is TGTGCCAGCAGCTCCGATCGGACTAGCGGGTCCACAGATACGCAGTATTTT. Protein product: CASSSDRTSGSTDTQYF.

Written as DNA, the CDR3 is TGTGCCAGCAGTTTAAGTTGGGAGCAGTTCTTC. It is translated as CASSLSWEQFF. This chain uses TRBV6-6 with TRBJ2-1, with D unclear. Germline CDR1 MNHNY, CDR2 SVGAGI (reference sequence). CDR3 length: 11 amino acids. The ends were cut back, 4 bases at V and 10 bases at J, with 8 bases in the middle.

The chain employs TRBV28 and TRBJ2-1; no definite D call. The CDR3 has 13 amino acids. Per the germline V gene, CDR1 is MDHEN and CDR2 is SYDVKM. V was cut by 6 bases and J by 6 bases, with 12 bases left in between. CDR3 sequence: CASRARPLNEQFF. CDR3 sequence (DNA): TGTGCCAGCAGGGCTAGACCCCTCAATGAGCAGTTCTTC.

The chain uses TRBV5-1 and TRBJ1-2; D call uncertain. The CDR3 covers 14 residues. Germline CDR1 is SGHRS and CDR2 is YFSETQ. The V end lost 0 bases, the J end lost 0 bases, and 6 bases lay between the germline ends. The CDR3 coding sequence is TGCGCCAGCAGCTTGGACAACGCTAACTATGGCTACACCTTC. Its protein product is CASSLDNANYGYTF. Combining the CDR3 with reference TRBV5-1 and TRBJ1-2 gives the whole variable domain KAGVTQTPRYLIKTRGQQVTLSCSPISGHRSVSWYQQTPGQGLQFLFEYFSETQRNKGNFPGRFSGRQFSNSRSEMNVSTLELGDSALYLCASSLDNANYGYTFGSGTRLTVV.

The CDR3 loop reads CASSPSPGQSYEQYF. In nucleotides, the CDR3 is TGTGCCAGCAGTCCTTCTCCGGGACAGTCTTACGAGCAGTACTTC. This chain joins TRBV6-5 and TRBJ2-7; 7 bases line up with TRBD1. The CDR3 length is 15 residues. V trimming: 5 bases; J trimming: 4 bases; junction bases outside the gene matches: 11. Germline-derived CDR1 and CDR2 are MNHEY and SVGAGI.

The chain employs TRBV20-1 and TRBJ2-1, with 7 bases matching TRBD1. The CDR3 is 14 residues long. Germline V CDR1 and CDR2: DFQATT, SNEGSKA (reference sequence). The V gene end was trimmed by 4 bases and the J gene end by 4 bases; junction bases not matched to a gene: 7. The CDR3 loop reads CSATEQGPYNEQFF. The DNA of the CDR3 is TGCAGTGCTACCGAACAGGGGCCTTACAATGAGCAGTTCTTC.

This clonotype showed up just a few times. The rearrangement links TRBV7-2 to TRBJ1-1, with TRBD1 as a possible D gene (5 bases). The V end lost 1 base, the J end lost 1 base, and 10 bases lay between the germline ends. CDR1 is SGHTA, CDR2 FQGNSA, per germline. This CDR3 has 15 residues. CDR3 residues: CASSLVGGGNTEAFF. The CDR3 DNA follows: TGTGCCAGCAGCTTAGTTGGTGGGGGGAACACTGAAGCTTTCTTT.

This chain joins TRBV14 and TRBJ1-2; possible D gene TRBD1, 6 bases. The CDR3 covers 14 residues. CDR1 and CDR2 from the germline V gene are SGHDN and FVKESK. The germline V and J ends were trimmed by 2 bases and 2 bases, with 9 bases remaining between them. The CDR3 DNA sequence: TGTGCCAGCAGCCAACAGGGGACCAACTATGGCTACACCTTC. This translates into CASSQQGTNYGYTF.